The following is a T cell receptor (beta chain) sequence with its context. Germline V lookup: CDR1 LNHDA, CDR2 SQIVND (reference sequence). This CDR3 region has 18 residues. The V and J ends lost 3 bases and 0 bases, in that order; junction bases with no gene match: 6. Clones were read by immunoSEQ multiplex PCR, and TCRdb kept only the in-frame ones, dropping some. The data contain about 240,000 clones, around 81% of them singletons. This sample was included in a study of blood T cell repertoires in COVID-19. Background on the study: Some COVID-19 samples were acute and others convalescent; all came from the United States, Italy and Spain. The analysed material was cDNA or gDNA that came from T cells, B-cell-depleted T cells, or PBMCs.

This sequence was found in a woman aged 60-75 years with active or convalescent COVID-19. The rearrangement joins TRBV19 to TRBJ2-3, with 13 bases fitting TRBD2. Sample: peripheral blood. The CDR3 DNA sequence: TGTGCCAGTAGTATTCATGGGACTAGCGGGACAAGCACAGATACGCAGTATTTT. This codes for CASSIHGTSGTSTDTQYF.